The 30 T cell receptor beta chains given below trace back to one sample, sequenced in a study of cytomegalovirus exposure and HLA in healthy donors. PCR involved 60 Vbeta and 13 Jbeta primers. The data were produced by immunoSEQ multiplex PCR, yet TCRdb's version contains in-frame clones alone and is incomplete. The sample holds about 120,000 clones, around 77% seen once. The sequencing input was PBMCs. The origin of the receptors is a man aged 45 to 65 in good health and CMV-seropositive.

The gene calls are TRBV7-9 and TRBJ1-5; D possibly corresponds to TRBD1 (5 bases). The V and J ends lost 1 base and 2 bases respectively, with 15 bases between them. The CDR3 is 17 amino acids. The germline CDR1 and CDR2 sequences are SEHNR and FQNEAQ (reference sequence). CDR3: CASSLGSGPGGNQPQHF. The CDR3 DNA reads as TGTGCCAGCAGCTTAGGTTCAGGGCCGGGAGGCAATCAGCCCCAGCATTTT.

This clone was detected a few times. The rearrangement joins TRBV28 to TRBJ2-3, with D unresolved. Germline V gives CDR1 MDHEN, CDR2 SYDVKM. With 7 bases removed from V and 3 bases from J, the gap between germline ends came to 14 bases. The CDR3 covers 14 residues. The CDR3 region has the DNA TGTGCCAGCACCCGAGCAGGCTGGACAGATACGCAGTATTTT. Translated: CASTRAGWTDTQYF.

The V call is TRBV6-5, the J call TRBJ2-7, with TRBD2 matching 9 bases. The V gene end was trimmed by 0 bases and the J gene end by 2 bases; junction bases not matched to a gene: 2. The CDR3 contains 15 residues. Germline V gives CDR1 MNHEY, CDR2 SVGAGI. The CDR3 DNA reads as TGTGCCAGCAGTTACTCGACTAGCGGACCCTACGAGCAGTACTTC. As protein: CASSYSTSGPYEQYF.

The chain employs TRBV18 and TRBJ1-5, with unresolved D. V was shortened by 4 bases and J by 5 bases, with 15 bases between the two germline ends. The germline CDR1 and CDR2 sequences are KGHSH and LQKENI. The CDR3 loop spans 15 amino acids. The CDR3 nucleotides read TGTGCCAGCTCACTCCAGAGCGGAGGAGATCAGCCCCAGCATTTT. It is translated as CASSLQSGGDQPQHF.

CDR3 residues: CASIGTGINEQFF. DNA for the CDR3: TGTGCCAGCATCGGGACAGGGATCAATGAGCAGTTCTTC. V and J are TRBV6-5 and TRBJ2-1; 9 bases fit TRBD1. The V gene end was trimmed by 7 bases and the J gene end by 6 bases; junction bases not matched to a gene: 4. Germline CDR1 and CDR2: MNHEY and SVGAGI. This CDR3 has 13 residues.

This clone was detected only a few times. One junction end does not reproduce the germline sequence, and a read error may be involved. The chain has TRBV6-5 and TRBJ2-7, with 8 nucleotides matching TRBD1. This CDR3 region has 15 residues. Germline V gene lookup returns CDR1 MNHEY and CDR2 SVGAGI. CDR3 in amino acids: CATSYWEQGAYEQYF. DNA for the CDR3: TGTGCCACCAGTTACTGGGAACAGGGGGCCTACGAGCAGTACTTC.

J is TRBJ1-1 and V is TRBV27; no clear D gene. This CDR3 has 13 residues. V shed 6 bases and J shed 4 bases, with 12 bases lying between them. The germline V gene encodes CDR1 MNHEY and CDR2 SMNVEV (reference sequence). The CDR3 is CASRRMHLTEAFF. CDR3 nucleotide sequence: TGTGCCAGCAGGAGGATGCACCTCACTGAAGCTTTCTTT.

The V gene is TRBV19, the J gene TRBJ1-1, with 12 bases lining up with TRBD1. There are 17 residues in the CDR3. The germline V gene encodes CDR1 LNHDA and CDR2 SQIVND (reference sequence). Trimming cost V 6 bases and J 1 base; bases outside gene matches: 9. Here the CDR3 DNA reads TGTGCCAGTAGGCGCCTCGGGACAGGGGGCTGGAACACTGAAGCTTTCTTT. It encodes CASRRLGTGGWNTEAFF. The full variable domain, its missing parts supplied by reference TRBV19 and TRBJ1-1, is DGGITQSPKYLFRKEGQNVTLSCEQNLNHDAMYWYRQDPGQGLRLIYYSQIVNDFQKGDIAEGYSVSREKKESFPLTVTSAQKNPTAFYLCASRRLGTGGWNTEAFFGQGTRLTVV.

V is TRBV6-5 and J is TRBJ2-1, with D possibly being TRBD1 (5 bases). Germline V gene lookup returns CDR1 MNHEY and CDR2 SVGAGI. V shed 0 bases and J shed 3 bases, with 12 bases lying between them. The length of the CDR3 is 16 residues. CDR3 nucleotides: TGTGCCAGCAGTTACTCGGCGACAGCTCACTACAATGAGCAGTTCTTC. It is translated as CASSYSATAHYNEQFF.

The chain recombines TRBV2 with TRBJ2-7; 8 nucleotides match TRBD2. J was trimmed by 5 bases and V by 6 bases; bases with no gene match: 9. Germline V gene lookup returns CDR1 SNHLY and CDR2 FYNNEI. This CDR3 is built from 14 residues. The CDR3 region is CASRRGTSINEQYF. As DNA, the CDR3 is TGTGCCAGCAGACGCGGGACTAGTATAAACGAGCAGTACTTC.

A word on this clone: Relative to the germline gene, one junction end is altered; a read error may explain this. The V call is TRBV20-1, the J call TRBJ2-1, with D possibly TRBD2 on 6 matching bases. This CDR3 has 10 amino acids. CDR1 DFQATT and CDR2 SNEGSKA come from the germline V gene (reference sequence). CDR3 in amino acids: CSAEDRESVF. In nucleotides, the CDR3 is TGCAGTGCCGAAGACCGGGAGTCGGTCTTC.

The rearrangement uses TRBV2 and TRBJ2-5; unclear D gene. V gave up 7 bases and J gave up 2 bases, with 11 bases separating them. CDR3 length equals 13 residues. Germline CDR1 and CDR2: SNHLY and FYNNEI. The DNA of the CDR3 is TGTGCCAGCAACTTGGGCCCACAAGAGACCCAGTACTTC. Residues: CASNLGPQETQYF.

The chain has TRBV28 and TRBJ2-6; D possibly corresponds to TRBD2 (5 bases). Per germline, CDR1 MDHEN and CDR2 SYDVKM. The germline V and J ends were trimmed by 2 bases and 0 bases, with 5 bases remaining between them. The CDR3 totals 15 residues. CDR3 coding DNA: TGTGCCAGCAGTTTAGGGAGCTCTGGGGCCAACGTCCTGACTTTC. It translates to CASSLGSSGANVLTF.

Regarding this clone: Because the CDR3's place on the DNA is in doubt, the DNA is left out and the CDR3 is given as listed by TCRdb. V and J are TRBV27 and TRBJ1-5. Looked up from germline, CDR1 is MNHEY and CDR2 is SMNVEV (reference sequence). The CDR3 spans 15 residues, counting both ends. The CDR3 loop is CASSSSERRYQPQHF.

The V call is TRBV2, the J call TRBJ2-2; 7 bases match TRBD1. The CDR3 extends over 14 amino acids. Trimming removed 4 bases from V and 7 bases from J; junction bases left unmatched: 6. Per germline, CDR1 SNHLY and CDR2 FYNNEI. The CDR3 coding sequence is TGTGCCAGCAGTGGATACAGGGGAAGCGGGGAGCTGTTTTTT. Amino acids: CASSGYRGSGELFF. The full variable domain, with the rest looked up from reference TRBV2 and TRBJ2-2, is EPEVTQTPSHQVTQMGQEVILRCVPISNHLYFYWYRQILGQKVEFLVSFYNNEISEKSEIFDDQFSVERPDGSNFTLKIRSTKLEDSAMYFCASSGYRGSGELFFGEGSRLTVL.

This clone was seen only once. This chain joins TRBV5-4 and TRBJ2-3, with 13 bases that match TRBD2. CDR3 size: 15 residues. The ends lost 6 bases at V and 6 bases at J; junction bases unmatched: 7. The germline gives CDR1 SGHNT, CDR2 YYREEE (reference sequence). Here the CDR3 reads CASNREGLAGDTQYF. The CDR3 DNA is TGTGCCAGCAATCGGGAGGGACTAGCGGGGGATACGCAGTATTTT.

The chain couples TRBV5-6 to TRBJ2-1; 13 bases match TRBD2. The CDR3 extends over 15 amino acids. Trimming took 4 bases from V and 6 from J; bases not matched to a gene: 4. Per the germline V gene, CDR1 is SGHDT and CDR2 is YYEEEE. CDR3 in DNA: TGTGCCAGCAGCCCCGGGACTAGCGGGGTCAATGAGCAGTTCTTC. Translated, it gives CASSPGTSGVNEQFF.

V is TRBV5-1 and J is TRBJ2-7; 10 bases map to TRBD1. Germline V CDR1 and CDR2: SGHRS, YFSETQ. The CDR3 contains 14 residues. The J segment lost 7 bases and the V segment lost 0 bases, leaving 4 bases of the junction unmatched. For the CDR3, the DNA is TGCGCCAGCAGCTTGGTTGGGACAGGGGAAGAGCAGTACTTC. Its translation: CASSLVGTGEEQYF.

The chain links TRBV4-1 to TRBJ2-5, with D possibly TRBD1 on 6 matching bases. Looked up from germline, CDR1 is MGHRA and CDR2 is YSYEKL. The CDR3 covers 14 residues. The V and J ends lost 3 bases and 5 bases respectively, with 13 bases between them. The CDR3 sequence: CASSQAQGVETQYF. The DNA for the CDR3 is TGCGCCAGCAGCCAGGCACAGGGTGTCGAGACCCAGTACTTC.

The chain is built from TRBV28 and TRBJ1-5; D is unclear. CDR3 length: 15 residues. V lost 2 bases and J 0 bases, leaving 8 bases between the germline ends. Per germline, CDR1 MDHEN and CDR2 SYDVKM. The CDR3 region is CASSLADYSNQPQHF. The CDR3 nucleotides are TGTGCCAGCAGTTTAGCAGATTATAGCAATCAGCCCCAGCATTTT.

CDR3 sequence reads: CASSQFSREVNLFF. The CDR3 DNA reads as TGCGCCAGCAGCCAATTCTCCCGGGAGGTTAATCTTTTCTTT. This rearrangement joins TRBV4-3 to TRBJ1-1; D is ambiguous. The CDR3 runs to 14 residues. Per the germline V gene, CDR1 is LGHNA and CDR2 is YSLEER. The ends were cut back, 2 bases at V and 13 bases at J, with 20 bases in the middle.

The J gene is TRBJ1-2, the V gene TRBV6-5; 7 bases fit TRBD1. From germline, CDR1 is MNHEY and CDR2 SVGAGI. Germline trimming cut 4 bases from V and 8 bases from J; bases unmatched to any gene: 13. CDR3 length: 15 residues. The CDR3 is CASSSEDRLTLGYTF. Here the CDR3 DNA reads TGTGCCAGCAGTTCGGAGGACAGGCTAACCCTGGGCTACACCTTC.

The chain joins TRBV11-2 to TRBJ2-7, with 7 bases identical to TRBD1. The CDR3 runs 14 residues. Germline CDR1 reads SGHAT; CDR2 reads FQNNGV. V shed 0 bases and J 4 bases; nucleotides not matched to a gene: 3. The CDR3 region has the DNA TGTGCCAGCAGCTTAGACAGGGGGTTGTACGAGCAGTACTTC. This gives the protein CASSLDRGLYEQYF.

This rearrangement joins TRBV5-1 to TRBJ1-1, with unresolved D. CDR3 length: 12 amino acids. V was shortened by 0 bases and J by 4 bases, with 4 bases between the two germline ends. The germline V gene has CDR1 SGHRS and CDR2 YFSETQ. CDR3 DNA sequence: TGCGCCAGCAGCTTGGACGGCACTGAAGCTTTCTTT. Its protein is CASSLDGTEAFF.

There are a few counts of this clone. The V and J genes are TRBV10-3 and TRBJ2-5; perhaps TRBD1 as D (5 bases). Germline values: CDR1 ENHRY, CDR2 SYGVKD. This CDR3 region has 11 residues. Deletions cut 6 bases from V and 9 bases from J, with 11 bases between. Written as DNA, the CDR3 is TGTGCCATCAGGGCGTTAGGGGCCCAGTACTTC. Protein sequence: CAIRALGAQYF.

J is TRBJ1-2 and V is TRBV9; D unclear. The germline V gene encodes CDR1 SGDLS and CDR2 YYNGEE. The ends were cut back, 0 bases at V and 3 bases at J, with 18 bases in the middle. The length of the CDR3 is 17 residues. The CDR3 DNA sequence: TGTGCCAGCAGCGTAGACGGGTTACGGGTAAAGGACTATGGCTACACCTTC. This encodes CASSVDGLRVKDYGYTF.

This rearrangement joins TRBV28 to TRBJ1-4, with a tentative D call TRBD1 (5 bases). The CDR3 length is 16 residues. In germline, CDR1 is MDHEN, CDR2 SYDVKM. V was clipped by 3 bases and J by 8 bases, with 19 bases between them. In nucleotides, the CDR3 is TGTGCCAGCAGTTTTACGTTAAGGGGCGAAGGGGAAAAACTGTTTTTT. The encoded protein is CASSFTLRGEGEKLFF.

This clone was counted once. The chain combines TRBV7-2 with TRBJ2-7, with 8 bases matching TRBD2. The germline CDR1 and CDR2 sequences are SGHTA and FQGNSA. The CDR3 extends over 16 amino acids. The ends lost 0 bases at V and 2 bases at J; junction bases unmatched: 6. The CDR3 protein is CASSLATAGGPYEQYF. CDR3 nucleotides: TGTGCCAGCAGCTTAGCGACCGCGGGAGGACCCTACGAGCAGTACTTC. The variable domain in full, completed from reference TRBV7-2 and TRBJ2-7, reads GAGVSQSPSNKVTEKGKDVELRCDPISGHTALYWYRQSLGQGLEFLIYFQGNSAPDKSGLPSDRFSAERTGGSVSTLTIQRTQQEDSAVYLCASSLATAGGPYEQYFGPGTRLTVT.

For the CDR3, the DNA is TGTGCCAGCAGCAAAGACGCGCAGGGTAGGAACTTC. Its translation: CASSKDAQGRNF. The rearrangement uses TRBV21-1 and TRBJ2-7; no DNA check was done on the table's D call, TRBD1. TRBV21-1 counts as a pseudogene. The CDR3 is made up of 12 amino acids.

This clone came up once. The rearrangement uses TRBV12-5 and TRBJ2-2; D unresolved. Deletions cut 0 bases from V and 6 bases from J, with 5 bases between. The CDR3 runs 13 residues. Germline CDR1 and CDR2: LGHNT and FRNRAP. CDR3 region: CASGLVYPGELFF. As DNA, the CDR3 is TGTGCTAGTGGTTTGGTTTATCCCGGGGAGCTGTTTTTT.